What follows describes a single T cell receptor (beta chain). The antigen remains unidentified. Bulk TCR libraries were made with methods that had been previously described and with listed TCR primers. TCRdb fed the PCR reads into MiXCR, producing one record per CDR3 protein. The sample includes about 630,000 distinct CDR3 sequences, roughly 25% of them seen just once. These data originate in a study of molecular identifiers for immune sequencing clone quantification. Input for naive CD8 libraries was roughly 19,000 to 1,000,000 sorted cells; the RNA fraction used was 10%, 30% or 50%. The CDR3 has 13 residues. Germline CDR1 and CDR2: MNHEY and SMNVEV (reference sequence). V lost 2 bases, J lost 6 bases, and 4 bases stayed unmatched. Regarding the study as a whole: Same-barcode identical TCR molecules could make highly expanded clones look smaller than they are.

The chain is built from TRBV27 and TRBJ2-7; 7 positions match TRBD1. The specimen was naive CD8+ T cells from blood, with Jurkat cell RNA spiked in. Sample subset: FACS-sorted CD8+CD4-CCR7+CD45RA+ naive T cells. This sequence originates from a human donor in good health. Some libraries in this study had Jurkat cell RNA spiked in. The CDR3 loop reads CASSLQTGAEQYF. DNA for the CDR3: TGTGCCAGCAGTTTACAAACAGGGGCCGAGCAGTACTTC.